One and the same sample provided the 22 T cell receptor beta chains below, sequenced in a study of cytomegalovirus exposure and HLA in healthy donors. With 60 Vbeta and 13 Jbeta primers, the PCR was carried out. Clones were sequenced by immunoSEQ multiplex PCR, and TCRdb holds only the in-frame ones, with some missing. Altogether more than 150,000 clones are present, 75% being singletons, with the ten largest covering about 8%. The sample consisted of PBMCs. The source is a woman in her thirties or forties in good health and CMV-seropositive.

The rearrangement uses TRBV6-5 and TRBJ1-5, with D perhaps matching TRBD1 (5 bases). This CDR3 contains 15 residues. Germline V gene sequence: CDR1 MNHEY, CDR2 SVGAGI. With 0 bases removed from V and 6 bases from J, the gap between germline ends came to 12 bases. The CDR3 reads CASSYSGGWGQPQHF. CDR3 bases: TGTGCCAGCAGTTACTCGGGGGGTTGGGGTCAGCCCCAGCATTTT.

The chain links TRBV2 to TRBJ2-5, with 7 nucleotides matching TRBD2. V was pared by 4 bases and J by 1 base, with 12 bases of the junction left unmatched. The CDR3 length is 17 residues. Germline V gives CDR1 SNHLY, CDR2 FYNNEI. The CDR3 nucleotides are TGTGCCAGCAGTGTACCTAGCGGAGCTAACCCCCAAGAGACCCAGTACTTC. It codes for CASSVPSGANPQETQYF.

The V call is TRBV28, the J call TRBJ1-4; 8 nucleotides align to TRBD1. Unmatched junction bases numbered 6, after V lost 5 bases and J lost 4 bases. This CDR3 spans 15 amino acids. The V gene's germline CDR1 is MDHEN and CDR2 SYDVKM. This chain's CDR3 is CASSPRTGINEKLFF. CDR3 DNA sequence: TGTGCCAGCAGTCCCCGGACAGGGATTAATGAAAAACTGTTTTTT. Variable domain in full (rest from reference TRBV28 and TRBJ1-4): DVKVTQSSRYLVKRTGEKVFLECVQDMDHENMFWYRQDPGLGLRLIYFSYDVKMKEKGDIPEGYSVSREKKERFSLILESASTNQTSMYLCASSPRTGINEKLFFGSGTQLSVL.

This chain connects TRBV28 to TRBJ2-5, with 8 bases that match TRBD2. J gave up 1 base and V 2 bases, and 0 bases lay outside the gene matches. This CDR3 has 14 residues. Germline V CDR1 and CDR2: MDHEN, SYDVKM. The CDR3 spells CASSLAGGQETQYF. CDR3 coding DNA: TGTGCCAGCAGTTTAGCGGGGGGCCAAGAGACCCAGTACTTC.

CDR3 nucleotide sequence: TGTGCCACCTCCCGACAGGGATCGTCGGGATATGGCTACACCTTC. Translating gives CATSRQGSSGYGYTF. V gene TRBV6-6 combines with J gene TRBJ1-2, with 7 bases matching TRBD1. Per germline, CDR1 MNHNY and CDR2 SVGAGI (reference sequence). There are 15 residues in the CDR3. V shed 10 bases and J 5 bases; nucleotides not matched to a gene: 16.

The chain carries TRBV5-1 and TRBJ2-1; TRBD2 agrees at 8 bases. Germline V gene data show CDR1 as SGHRS and CDR2 as YFSETQ. CDR3 length: 12 residues. The ends lost 6 bases at V and 12 bases at J; junction bases unmatched: 8. Here the CDR3 DNA reads TGCGCCAGCACCCGGGGGGGCGACGGGCAGTTCTTC. Protein: CASTRGGDGQFF.

V is TRBV4-2 and J is TRBJ1-6; D possibly corresponds to TRBD1 (5 bases). CDR1 LGHNA and CDR2 YNFKEQ come from the germline V gene. V gave up 4 bases and J gave up 9 bases, with 22 bases separating them. The length of the CDR3 is 17 residues. The CDR3 loop is CASSPIHGAEMGSPLHF. The DNA for the CDR3 is TGTGCCAGCAGCCCAATACATGGGGCGGAAATGGGTTCACCCCTCCACTTT.

The count of this clone is one. The chain combines TRBV2 with TRBJ1-2; the match to TRBD1 covers 12 bases. J gave up 7 bases and V 4 bases, and 4 bases lay outside the gene matches. In germline, CDR1 is SNHLY, CDR2 FYNNEI. There are 14 residues in the CDR3. CDR3 in DNA: TGTGCCAGCAGTGTGGGACAGGGGGCGGGTGGCTACACCTTC. This sequence encodes CASSVGQGAGGYTF.

V is TRBV15 and J is TRBJ1-1, with D perhaps matching TRBD1 (5 bases). CDR3 size: 14 residues. V was pared by 1 base and J by 4 bases, with 10 bases between. CDR1 and CDR2 from the germline V gene are LNHNV and YYDKDF (reference sequence). In DNA, the CDR3 is TGTGCCACCAGCAGAGGGGGGGACCCCACTGAAGCTTTCTTT. Its translation: CATSRGGDPTEAFF.

The chain's CDR3 is CASSAPGTGGNEQFF. CDR3 bases: TGTGCCAGCAGTGCTCCAGGGACAGGGGGTAATGAGCAGTTCTTC. The chain employs TRBV25-1 and TRBJ2-1, with 11 bases matching TRBD1. The V gene's germline CDR1 is MGHDK and CDR2 SYGVNS. This CDR3 contains 15 residues. Unmatched junction bases numbered 6, after V lost 4 bases and J lost 7 bases.

This sequence joins TRBV19 and TRBJ2-3; 7 nucleotides agree with TRBD1. V lost 6 bases to trimming and J lost 0 bases; unmatched junction nucleotides: 3. The CDR3 totals 14 residues. CDR1 is LNHDA and CDR2 is SQIVND in the germline V gene (reference sequence). CDR3 region: CASSLDRSTDTQYF. The CDR3 DNA follows: TGTGCCAGTAGCTTGGACAGGAGCACAGATACGCAGTATTTT.

V is TRBV10-3 and J is TRBJ1-3; D is uncertain. Germline V lookup: CDR1 ENHRY, CDR2 SYGVKD. Trimming shortened V by 0 bases and J by 3 bases, and 12 bases separated the two germline ends. There are 16 residues in the CDR3. CDR3 loop: CAISESAGRSGNTIYF. CDR3 in DNA: TGTGCCATCAGTGAGTCTGCGGGGAGAAGTGGAAACACCATATATTTT.

In its sample, this clone was seen a few times. The chain carries TRBV5-1 and TRBJ2-7, with 10 bases identical to TRBD2. CDR1 is SGHRS, CDR2 YFSETQ, per germline. The CDR3 totals 14 residues. V was clipped by 2 bases and J by 6 bases; unmatched bases: 5. CDR3 sequence reads: CASSLSSGSTEQYF. The CDR3 DNA reads as TGCGCCAGCAGCTTATCTAGCGGGAGTACCGAGCAGTACTTC. The complete variable domain, with remaining parts taken from reference TRBV5-1 and TRBJ2-7, reads KAGVTQTPRYLIKTRGQQVTLSCSPISGHRSVSWYQQTPGQGLQFLFEYFSETQRNKGNFPGRFSGRQFSNSRSEMNVSTLELGDSALYLCASSLSSGSTEQYFGPGTRLTVT.

In the case of this clone: Germline and junction disagree at one end, which may indicate a read error. This sequence joins TRBV4-3 and TRBJ2-7, with 10 bases lining up with TRBD1. The CDR3 is 13 amino acids. CDR1 and CDR2 (germline): LGHNA, YSLEER. CDR3 protein: CASSQDRQGAKNF. The CDR3 coding sequence is TGCGCCAGCAGCCAAGATCGACAGGGGGCTAAGAACTTC.

This chain joins TRBV7-2 and TRBJ1-6; D ambiguous. Germline CDR1 SGHTA, CDR2 FQGNSA. The CDR3 extends over 13 amino acids. The V and J ends lost 7 bases and 10 bases respectively, with 14 bases between them. DNA of the CDR3: TGTGCCAGCACCCCCATGGCAGGCTCACCCCTCCACTTT. Translation gives CASTPMAGSPLHF.

V gene TRBV28 combines with J gene TRBJ1-3, with 7 bases fitting TRBD1. The CDR3 sequence is 15 residues long. Germline V gene data show CDR1 as MDHEN and CDR2 as SYDVKM. V shed 7 bases, J shed 0 bases, and the junction held 6 bases outside the gene matches. This chain's CDR3 is CASKTGDLSGNTIYF. In DNA, the CDR3 is TGTGCCAGCAAAACAGGGGACCTCTCTGGAAACACCATATATTTT.

The CDR3 coding sequence is TGTGCCAGTAGTATAGTACTAAGAGGGTCCTACGAGCAGTACTTC. Translated: CASSIVLRGSYEQYF. The chain employs TRBV19 and TRBJ2-7; a weak D match, TRBD2 (5 bases). Germline CDR1 and CDR2: LNHDA and SQIVND (reference sequence). Trimming pared 1 base from V and 1 base from J, leaving 11 bases between. The length of the CDR3 is 15 residues.

J is TRBJ2-3 and V is TRBV4-1; D gene ambiguous. Germline V lookup: CDR1 MGHRA, CDR2 YSYEKL. The CDR3 loop spans 13 amino acids. V gave up 4 bases and J gave up 2 bases, with 7 bases separating them. The CDR3 DNA is TGCGCCAGCAGCCCGACATCCACAGATACGCAGTATTTT. This encodes CASSPTSTDTQYF.

The chain recombines TRBV5-6 with TRBJ2-1, with TRBD2 identical over 11 bases. The germline V gene encodes CDR1 SGHDT and CDR2 YYEEEE. CDR3 size: 16 residues. The junction had 11 bases not matched to a gene; V was cut back by 5 bases and J by 7 bases. The CDR3 reads CASRGAGTSGRNEQFF. CDR3 bases: TGTGCCAGCAGGGGGGCCGGGACTAGCGGACGGAATGAGCAGTTCTTC.

The CDR3 spells CASSLSGLAGGMFF. The CDR3 DNA is TGTGCCAGCAGTTTATCAGGACTAGCGGGAGGGATGTTTTTT. The chain recombines TRBV27 with TRBJ2-2; the match to TRBD2 covers 15 bases. This CDR3 has 14 residues. Trimming took 0 bases from V and 15 from J; bases not matched to a gene: 2. Germline lookup yields CDR1 MNHEY and CDR2 SMNVEV (reference sequence).

The chain links TRBV11-2 to TRBJ2-3, with no clear D. This CDR3 is built from 14 residues. Trimming removed 5 bases from V and 2 bases from J, with 11 bases in between. Germline values: CDR1 SGHAT, CDR2 FQNNGV. The CDR3 protein is CASSARLPTDTQYF. For the CDR3, the DNA is TGTGCCAGCAGCGCACGACTTCCCACAGATACGCAGTATTTT.

The chain carries TRBV6-5 and TRBJ2-5; 9 nucleotides align to TRBD1. This CDR3 is built from 14 residues. Germline-derived CDR1 and CDR2 are MNHEY and SVGAGI. V lost 6 bases and J lost 5; bases outside the gene matches: 7. DNA for the CDR3: TGTGCCAGCAGACCGGGACAGGGTCGCGAGACCCAGTACTTC. Encoded protein: CASRPGQGRETQYF.